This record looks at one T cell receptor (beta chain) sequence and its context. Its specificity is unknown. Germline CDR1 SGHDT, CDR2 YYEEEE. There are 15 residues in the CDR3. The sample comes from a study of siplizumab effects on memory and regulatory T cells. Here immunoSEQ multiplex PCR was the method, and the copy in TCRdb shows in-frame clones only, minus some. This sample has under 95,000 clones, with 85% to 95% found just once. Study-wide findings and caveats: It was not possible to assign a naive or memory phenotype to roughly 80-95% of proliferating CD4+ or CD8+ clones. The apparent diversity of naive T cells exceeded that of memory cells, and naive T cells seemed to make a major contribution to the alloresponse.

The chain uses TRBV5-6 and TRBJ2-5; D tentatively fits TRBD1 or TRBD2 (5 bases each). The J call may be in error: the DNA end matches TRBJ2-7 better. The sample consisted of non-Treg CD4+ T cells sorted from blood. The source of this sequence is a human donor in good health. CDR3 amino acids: CASSRGRTSSYEQYF. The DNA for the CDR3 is TGTGCCAGCAGCAGGGGACGGACGAGCTCCTACGAGCAGTACTTC.